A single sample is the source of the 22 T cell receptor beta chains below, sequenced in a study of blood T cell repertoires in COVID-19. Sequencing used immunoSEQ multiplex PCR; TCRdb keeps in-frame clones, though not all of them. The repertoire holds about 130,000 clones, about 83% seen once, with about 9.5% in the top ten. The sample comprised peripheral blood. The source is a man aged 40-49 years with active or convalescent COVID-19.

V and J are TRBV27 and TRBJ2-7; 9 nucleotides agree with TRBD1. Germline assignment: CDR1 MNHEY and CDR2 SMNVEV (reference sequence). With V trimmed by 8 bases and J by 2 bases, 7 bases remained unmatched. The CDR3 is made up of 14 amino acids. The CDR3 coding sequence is TGTGCCAGCGCCGCCGGGACAGGGCCCTACGAGCAGTACTTC. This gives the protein CASAAGTGPYEQYF.

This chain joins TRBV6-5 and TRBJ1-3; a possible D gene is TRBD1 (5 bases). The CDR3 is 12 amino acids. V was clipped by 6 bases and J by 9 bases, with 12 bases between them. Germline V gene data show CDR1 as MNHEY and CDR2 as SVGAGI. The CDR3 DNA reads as TGTGCCAGCAGCAACGGGGGTGGCACCATATATTTT. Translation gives CASSNGGGTIYF.

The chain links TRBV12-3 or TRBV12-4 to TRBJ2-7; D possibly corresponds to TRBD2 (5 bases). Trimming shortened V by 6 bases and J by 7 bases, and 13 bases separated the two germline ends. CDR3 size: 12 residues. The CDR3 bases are TGTGCCAGCAGCCGAGGAGGTTCTGAGCAGTACTTC. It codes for CASSRGGSEQYF.

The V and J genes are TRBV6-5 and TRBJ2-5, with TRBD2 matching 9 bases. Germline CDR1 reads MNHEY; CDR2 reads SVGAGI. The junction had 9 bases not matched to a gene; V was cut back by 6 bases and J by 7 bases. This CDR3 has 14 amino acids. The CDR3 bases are TGTGCCAGCAGCGACGGTAGCGGGGGACCGACCCAGTACTTC. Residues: CASSDGSGGPTQYF.

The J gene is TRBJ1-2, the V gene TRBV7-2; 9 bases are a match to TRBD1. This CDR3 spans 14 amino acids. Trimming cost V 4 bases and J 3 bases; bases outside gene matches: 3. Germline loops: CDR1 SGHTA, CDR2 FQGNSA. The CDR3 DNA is TGTGCCAGCAGCTGGACAGGGGATGACTATGGCTACACCTTC. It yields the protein CASSWTGDDYGYTF. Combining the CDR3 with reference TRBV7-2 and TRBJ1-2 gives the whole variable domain GAGVSQSPSNKVTEKGKDVELRCDPISGHTALYWYRQSLGQGLEFLIYFQGNSAPDKSGLPSDRFSAERTGGSVSTLTIQRTQQEDSAVYLCASSWTGDDYGYTFGSGTRLTVV.

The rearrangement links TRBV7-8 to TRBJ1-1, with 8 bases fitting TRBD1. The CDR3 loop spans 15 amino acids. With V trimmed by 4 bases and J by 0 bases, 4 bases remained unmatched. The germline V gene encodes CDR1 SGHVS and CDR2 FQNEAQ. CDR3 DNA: TGTGCCAGCAGCTCACGGACAGGGATGAACACTGAAGCTTTCTTT. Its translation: CASSSRTGMNTEAFF.

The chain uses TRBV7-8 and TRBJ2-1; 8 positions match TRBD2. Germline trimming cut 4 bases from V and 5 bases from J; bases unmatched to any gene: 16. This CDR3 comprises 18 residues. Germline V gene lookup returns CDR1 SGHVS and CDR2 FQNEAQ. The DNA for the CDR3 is TGTGCCAGCAGCTCGGGGCCGGGAACGGGACTAGTGCACAATGAGCAGTTCTTC. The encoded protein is CASSSGPGTGLVHNEQFF.

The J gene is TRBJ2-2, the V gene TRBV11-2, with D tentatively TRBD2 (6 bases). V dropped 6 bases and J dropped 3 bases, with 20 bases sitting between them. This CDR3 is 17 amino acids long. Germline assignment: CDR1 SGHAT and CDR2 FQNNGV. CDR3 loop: CASRSGGWSRDTGELFF. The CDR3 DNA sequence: TGTGCCAGCAGATCCGGAGGGTGGAGTCGAGACACCGGGGAGCTGTTTTTT.

DNA for the CDR3: TGCGCCAGCAGCTTGACCCCGACAGGGTCCTTTTATAATTCACCCCTCCACTTT. Residues: CASSLTPTGSFYNSPLHF. The V and J genes are TRBV5-1 and TRBJ1-6; 7 bases agree with TRBD1. The CDR3 totals 18 residues. Germline-derived CDR1 and CDR2 are SGHRS and YFSETQ. The V gene end was trimmed by 1 base and the J gene end by 4 bases; junction bases not matched to a gene: 11.

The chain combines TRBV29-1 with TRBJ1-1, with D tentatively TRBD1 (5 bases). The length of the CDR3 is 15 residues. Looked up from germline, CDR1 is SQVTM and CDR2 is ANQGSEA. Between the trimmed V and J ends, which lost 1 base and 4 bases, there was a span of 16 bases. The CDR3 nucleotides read TGCAGCGTTGAAGTTTTAGGGGAACGGATCACTGAAGCTTTCTTT. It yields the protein CSVEVLGERITEAFF.

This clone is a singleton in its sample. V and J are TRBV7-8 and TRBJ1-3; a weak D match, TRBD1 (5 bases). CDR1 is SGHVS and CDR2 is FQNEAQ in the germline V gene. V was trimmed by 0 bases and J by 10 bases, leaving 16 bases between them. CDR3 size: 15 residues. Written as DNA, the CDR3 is TGTGCCAGCAGCTTAGCGCAAGAAGGGGTAGGGACCATATATTTT. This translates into CASSLAQEGVGTIYF.

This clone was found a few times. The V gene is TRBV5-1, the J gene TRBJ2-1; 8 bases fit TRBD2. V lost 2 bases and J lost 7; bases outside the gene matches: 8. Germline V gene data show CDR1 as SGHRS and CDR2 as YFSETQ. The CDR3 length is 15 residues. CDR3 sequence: CASSFNSGGGNEQFF. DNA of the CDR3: TGCGCCAGCAGCTTCAACAGCGGGGGAGGTAATGAGCAGTTCTTC.

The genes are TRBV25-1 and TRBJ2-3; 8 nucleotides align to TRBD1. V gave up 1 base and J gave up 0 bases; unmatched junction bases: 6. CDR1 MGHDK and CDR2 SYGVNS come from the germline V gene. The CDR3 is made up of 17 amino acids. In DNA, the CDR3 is TGTGCCAGCAGTGAATCCCGGACAGGGACTAGCACAGATACGCAGTATTTT. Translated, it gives CASSESRTGTSTDTQYF.

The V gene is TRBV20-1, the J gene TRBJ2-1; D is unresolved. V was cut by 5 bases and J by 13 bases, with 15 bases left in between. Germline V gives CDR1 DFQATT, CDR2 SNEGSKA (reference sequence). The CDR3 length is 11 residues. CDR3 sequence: CSALRSALQFF. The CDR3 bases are TGCAGTGCTCTCAGGTCCGCCTTACAGTTCTTC.

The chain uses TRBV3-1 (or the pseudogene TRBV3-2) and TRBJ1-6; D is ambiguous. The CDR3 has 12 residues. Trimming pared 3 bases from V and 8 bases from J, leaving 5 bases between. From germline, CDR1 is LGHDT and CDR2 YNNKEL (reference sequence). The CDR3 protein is CASSHPDSPLHF. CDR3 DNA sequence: TGTGCCAGCAGCCATCCGGATTCACCCCTCCACTTT.

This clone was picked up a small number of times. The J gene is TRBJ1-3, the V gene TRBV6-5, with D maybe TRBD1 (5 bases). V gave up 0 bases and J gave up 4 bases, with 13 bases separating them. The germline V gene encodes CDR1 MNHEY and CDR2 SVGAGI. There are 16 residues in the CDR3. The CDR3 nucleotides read TGTGCCAGCAGTTACTCGATTCAGGGTGGGGGAAACACCATATATTTT. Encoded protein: CASSYSIQGGGNTIYF.

The CDR3 nucleotides are TGCGCCAGCAGCCAAGGGACAGGGGGCTCCCGGGAGCTGTTTTTT. This codes for CASSQGTGGSRELFF. The chain employs TRBV4-3 and TRBJ2-2; 11 bases match TRBD1. This CDR3 is built from 15 residues. Germline V CDR1 and CDR2: LGHNA, YSLEER. V was pared by 1 base and J by 9 bases, with 4 bases of the junction left unmatched.

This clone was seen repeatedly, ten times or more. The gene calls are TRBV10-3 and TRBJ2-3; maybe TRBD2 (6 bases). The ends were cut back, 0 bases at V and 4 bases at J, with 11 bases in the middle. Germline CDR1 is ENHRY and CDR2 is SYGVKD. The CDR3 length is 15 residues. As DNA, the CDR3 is TGTGCCATCAGTGAGTCGTGGGGGGTCTCAGATACGCAGTATTTT. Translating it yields CAISESWGVSDTQYF.

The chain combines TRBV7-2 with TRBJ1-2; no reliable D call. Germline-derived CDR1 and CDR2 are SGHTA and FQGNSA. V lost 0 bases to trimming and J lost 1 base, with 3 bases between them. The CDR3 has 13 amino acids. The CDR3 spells CASSLALNYGYTF. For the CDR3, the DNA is TGTGCCAGCAGCTTAGCCCTTAACTATGGCTACACCTTC.

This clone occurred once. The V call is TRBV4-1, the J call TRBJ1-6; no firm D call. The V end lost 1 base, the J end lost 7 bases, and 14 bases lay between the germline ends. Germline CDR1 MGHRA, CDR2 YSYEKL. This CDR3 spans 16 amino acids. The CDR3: CASSQAPGVGNSPLHF. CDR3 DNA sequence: TGCGCCAGCAGCCAAGCCCCCGGGGTTGGGAATTCACCCCTCCACTTT.

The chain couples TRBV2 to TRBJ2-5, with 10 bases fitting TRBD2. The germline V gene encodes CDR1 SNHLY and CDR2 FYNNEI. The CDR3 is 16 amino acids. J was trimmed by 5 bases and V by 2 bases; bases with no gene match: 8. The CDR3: CASSEQNSGGLETQYF. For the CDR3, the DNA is TGTGCCAGCAGTGAACAGAATAGCGGGGGGCTGGAGACCCAGTACTTC. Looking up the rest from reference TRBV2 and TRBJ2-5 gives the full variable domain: EPEVTQTPSHQVTQMGQEVILRCVPISNHLYFYWYRQILGQKVEFLVSFYNNEISEKSEIFDDQFSVERPDGSNFTLKIRSTKLEDSAMYFCASSEQNSGGLETQYFGPGTRLLVL.

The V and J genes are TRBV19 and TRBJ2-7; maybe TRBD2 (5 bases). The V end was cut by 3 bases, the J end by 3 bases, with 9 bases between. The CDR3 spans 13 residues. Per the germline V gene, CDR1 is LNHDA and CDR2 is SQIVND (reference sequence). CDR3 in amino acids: CASSMKEGYEQYF. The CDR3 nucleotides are TGTGCCAGTAGTATGAAAGAGGGCTACGAGCAGTACTTC.